This T cell receptor (beta chain) was identified in a study of T cell responses to AZD1222 COVID-19 vaccine (dated by TCRdb to about 2021). Concerning the study at large: TCR sequencing was performed for about 250 trial participants, of whom 200 to 220 were given two doses of AZD1222 and around 26 were given two doses of MenACWY control vaccine. Enrollment into the trials was organized by age into subgroups of 18-55, 56-69 and 70-plus years, and those subgroups contained approximately 160, 26 and 62 TCR-sequenced participants, respectively.

The paper's findings and limits, for the study overall: In the small 56-69-year group, the increase in depth fell short of significance, most likely because of low power. Spike-specific TCR breadth and depth rose significantly after two AZD1222 doses compared with day 0 and with MenACWY recipients. Most participants were white British and females outnumbered males, and the authors suggested that clonal diversity may have been underestimated. Reportedly, close to half of the unique spike-specific TCRs recognized epitopes lying outside the regions that are mutated in the B.1.351 and B.1.1.7 variants. Because no day 14 peak-response samples were available, the repertoires could be characterized only after the peak T cell response. CD4 TCRs associated with the vaccine covered the entire spike protein, and the dominant responses were in regions 160-218 and 743-854. Conclusions about previously exposed vaccinees are limited, since just six AZD1222 recipients were seropositive for SARS-CoV-2 at baseline.

V is pared back by 3 bases and J by 0 bases, with 12 bases lying between the germline termini. CDR1 and CDR2 (MNHNS, SASEGT) derive from the germline V gene. Counted from cysteine to phenylalanine, this CDR3 has 16 amino acids. Only the CDR3 part of the read is kept: 48 bases, read in frame from the first base. With regard to this clone: Its antigen is not yet known. Base qualities were left out, and no much larger clone turns up one base away.

The CDR3 regions of human TCRbeta chains were subjected to immunosequencing. The authors' analysis ran thus. Repertoire TCRs were checked for matches against a reference library of SARS-CoV-2-specific TCRs that had been generated using the MIRA antigen-specificity platform. Breadth meant the fraction of unique TCRs that were SARS-CoV-2-associated, whereas depth meant the fraction of total T cells that were SARS-CoV-2-associated. Using the MIRA data, every spike-specific TCR was mapped to the spike region that the TCR reacted to and assigned to either a CD4 or a CD8 class. Log10-transformed breadth and depth values were compared by one-way ANOVA with Sidak's multiple comparisons tests. TCRdb retrieved this table from immuneACCESS and kept in-frame rearrangements only. Not all clones are present; in checked studies, unresolved V genes account for under half, and no reason is known for the remainder. The V and J calls and the clone size are those of that table, but D and trimming were determined from the DNA. This sample lists some 150,000 clones; about 82% were detected once. The top ten clones comprise around 5% of the sample.

The time point label, as the study defines it: about 28 days (+/-7) after the second vaccine dose. Because spike-specific TCR depth and breadth did not differ between the two schedules, AZD1222 recipients who got a second dose at roughly 4 weeks were pooled with those who got a second dose at roughly 12 weeks. The vaccinee samples were drawn from two UK trials, COV001 and COV002, one of which was a single-blind randomized controlled phase 2/3 trial testing AZD1222 (ChAdOx1 nCoV-19) in healthy adults. For TCRbeta chain sequencing, PBMC samples from trial participants were taken at day 0 and at day 28 after the second dose.

This clonotype originated in an adult who received the AZD1222 COVID-19 vaccine. This specimen consisted of peripheral blood, obtained 28 days after the second AZD1222 dose. The V and J segments used are TRBV6-1 and TRBJ1-5; TRBD1 is a weak D gene call, 5 bases matching. The CDR3 region has the sequence CASSEGQGLSNQPQHF. The nucleotide sequence reads TGTGCCAGCAGTGAGGGCCAGGGTCTTAGCAATCAGCCCCAGCATTTT.